Below, 21 T cell receptor beta chains from the same sample are listed, as sequenced in a study of tissue T cells after allogeneic stem cell transplantation. The assay was immunoSEQ multiplex PCR, and TCRdb's table has in-frame clones only and misses some. The repertoire holds 4,500 to 5,500 clones, less than 55% seen once, with around 16% in the top ten. Time point defined: mouse harvest day 14 after allogeneic transplant. Tail vein injection delivered 10^7 T-cell-depleted bone marrow cells and 10^6 splenic CD5+ T cells. Sample: gut tissue. The receptors originated from a female BALB/c mouse given C57BL/6 T cells with graft-versus-host disease after an allogeneic hematopoietic cell transplant.

On this clone: Gene names and germline match the mouse. Read coverage stops 1 residue before the CDR3 terminus; the germline J gene supplies the remainder. The chain is built from TRBV24 and TRBJ2-7; D remains unclear. Germline values: CDR1 KGHTA, CDR2 FRNEEI. The CDR3 runs to 12 residues. Trimming removed 2 bases at V and 3 bases at J, with 5 bases between. CDR3 amino acids: CASSLRNYEQYF. CDR3 bases read: TGTGCCAGCAGTCTGCGCAACTATGAACAGTAC.

As concerns this clone: The junction departs from germline at one end; a sequencing error may be responsible. Here the gene names and germline are mouse. The CDR3 is cut off 1 residue early in the read; its end comes from the germline J gene. The chain couples TRBV16 to TRBJ2-5, with 11 bases that match TRBD2. The CDR3 length is 18 residues. The V gene's germline CDR1 is SGHSA and CDR2 FRNQAP. The CDR3 DNA, read in part, is TGTGCAAGCAGCTTAGGAGGACTGGGGGGTCGTAACCCAGACACCCAGTAC. This translates into CASSLGGLGGRNPDTQY. The entire CDR3 reads CASSLGGLGGRNPDTQYF.

About this clone: Genes and germline are mouse. The CDR3 goes on 1 residue after the read ends, and that part is filled in from the germline J gene. This chain connects TRBV14 to TRBJ1-1, with D possibly matching TRBD1 (5 bases). Germline assignment: CDR1 SGHDT and CDR2 FRDEAV. V gave up 4 bases and J gave up 2 bases, with 9 bases separating them. The CDR3 extends over 13 amino acids. CDR3 sequence: CASSHQGNTEVFF. CDR3 DNA (partial): TGTGCCAGCAGTCATCAGGGTAACACAGAAGTCTTC.

Judged by abundance, this clone is large. Gene names are mouse gene names. Read data end 1 residue before the CDR3 end; the end is taken from the germline J gene. The chain links TRBV14 to TRBJ2-2; D could derive from TRBD1 or TRBD2 (6 bases each). Trimming took 1 base from V and 0 from J, leaving 7 bases between them. The CDR3 contains 15 residues. Germline V gives CDR1 SGHDT, CDR2 FRDEAV. CDR3 DNA (partial): TGTGCCAGCAGTTTCAGGGGGGCAAACACCGGGCAGCTCTAC. Its translation: CASSFRGANTGQLY. The CDR3 as a whole reads CASSFRGANTGQLYF.

For this clone: Genes and germline come from the mouse. The CDR3 end lies 1 residue beyond the end of the read and is filled in from the germline J gene. The chain links TRBV26 to TRBJ2-5; either TRBD1 or TRBD2 may fit D (6 bases each). Germline V gene lookup returns CDR1 KGHPV and CDR2 FQNQEV (reference sequence). This CDR3 spans 13 amino acids. The V end lost 4 bases, the J end lost 3 bases, and 8 bases lay between the germline ends. The CDR3 region is CASSQGGQDTQYF. Incomplete CDR3 DNA: TGTGCCAGCAGTCAGGGGGGTCAAGACACCCAGTAC.

This clone occurred once. Gene labels here are mouse ones. The read ends 1 residue shy of where the CDR3 ends; the end is completed using the germline J gene. This sequence joins TRBV26 and TRBJ1-1; D is unclear. This CDR3 spans 12 amino acids. The germline CDR1 and CDR2 sequences are KGHPV and FQNQEV (reference sequence). V gave up 3 bases and J gave up 0 bases, with 2 bases separating them. CDR3 bases read: TGTGCCAGCAGTCTCCAGAACACAGAAGTCTTC. Amino acid sequence: CASSLQNTEVF. The CDR3, in full, reads CASSLQNTEVFF.

On this clone: The genes are named according to mouse. Coverage ceases 1 residue before the CDR3 finishes, and the germline J gene fills in the end. This chain links TRBV24 with TRBJ1-3; D is possibly TRBD1 (5 bases). V was pared by 2 bases and J by 0 bases, with 5 bases between. The V gene's germline CDR1 is KGHTA and CDR2 FRNEEI. This CDR3 is built from 14 residues. Partial CDR3 DNA: TGTGCCAGCAGTCTGGACAGTTCTGGAAATACGCTCTAT. Its translation: CASSLDSSGNTLY. The full CDR3 protein reads CASSLDSSGNTLYF.

Remarks on this clone: Gene and germline names: mouse. The read falls 1 residue short of the CDR3 end, and the missing part is taken from the germline J gene. This chain joins TRBV19 and TRBJ1-3; D remains ambiguous. Between the trimmed V and J ends, which lost 1 base and 0 bases, there was a span of 8 bases. Germline lookup yields CDR1 FNHDT and CDR2 SITEND (reference sequence). CDR3 length: 15 amino acids. The covered CDR3 bases are TGTGCCAGCAGTATACGAGGGAGTTCTGGAAATACGCTCTAT. This translates into CASSIRGSSGNTLY. From start to end, the CDR3 is CASSIRGSSGNTLYF.

This clone was counted between two and nine times. Gene names follow the mouse nomenclature. The read ends 1 residue before the CDR3 terminus; that terminus is restored from the germline J gene. The chain combines TRBV19 with TRBJ2-1; D unresolved. The CDR3 loop spans 14 amino acids. Germline-derived CDR1 and CDR2 are FNHDT and SITEND (reference sequence). V was shortened by 2 bases and J by 3 bases, with 9 bases between the two germline ends. CDR3 protein: CASSIGPVYAEQFF. The sequenced part of the CDR3 DNA is TGTGCCAGCAGTATTGGACCTGTCTATGCTGAGCAGTTC.

Of note for this clone: Gene and germline names: mouse. The observed sequence ends 1 residue before the CDR3 terminus, with the missing tail filled in from the germline J gene. The chain links TRBV26 to TRBJ2-3, with 7 positions matching TRBD2. V was clipped by 2 bases and J by 0 bases; unmatched bases: 2. The V gene's germline CDR1 is KGHPV and CDR2 FQNQEV (reference sequence). The CDR3 has 15 amino acids. The CDR3 DNA, read in part, is TGTGCCAGCAGTCTGAGACTGGGTAGTGCAGAAACGCTGTAT. Translation: CASSLRLGSAETLY. From start to end, the CDR3 is CASSLRLGSAETLYF. Full variable domain (missing parts from reference TRBV26 and TRBJ2-3): NSKVIQTPRYLVKGQGQKAKMRCIPEKGHPVVFWYQQNKNNEFKFLINFQNQEVLQQIDMTEKRFSAECPSNSPCSLEIQSSEAGDSALYLCASSLRLGSAETLYFGSGTRLTVL.

On this clone: Gene names follow the mouse nomenclature. The CDR3 goes on 1 residue after the read ends, and that part is filled in from the germline J gene. The genes are TRBV5 and TRBJ2-7; D remains ambiguous. The V end was cut by 0 bases, the J end by 4 bases, with 4 bases between. The germline V gene encodes CDR1 LGHNA and CDR2 YNLKQL (reference sequence). This CDR3 contains 12 residues. The CDR3 spells CASSQEGYEQYF. Incomplete CDR3 DNA: TGTGCCAGCAGCCAAGAGGGTTATGAACAGTAC.

This clone was recorded a few times. Gene names refer to mouse genes. The sequenced fragment ends 1 residue before the CDR3 boundary, so the rest is inferred from the germline J gene. The chain has TRBV19 and TRBJ1-1; 7 nucleotides agree with TRBD1. The CDR3 is 13 residues long. Trimming took 4 bases from V and 4 from J; bases not matched to a gene: 4. CDR1 is FNHDT and CDR2 is SITEND in the germline V gene (reference sequence). CDR3 DNA (partial): TGTGCCAGCAGTTACAGGGGAGGCACAGAAGTCTTC. Its protein product is CASSYRGGTEVF. The entire CDR3 sequence reads CASSYRGGTEVFF.

Concerning this clone: The genes are named according to mouse. The read terminates 1 residue before the CDR3 end, so the remaining end is supplied by the germline J gene. This sequence joins TRBV3 and TRBJ2-5; 9 nucleotides match TRBD1. The CDR3 extends over 13 amino acids. Unmatched junction bases numbered 3, after V lost 5 bases and J lost 6 bases. The germline V gene encodes CDR1 SNHLY and CDR2 FYNGKV (reference sequence). The CDR3 DNA, read in part, is TGTGCCAGCAGCACAGGGGGCATGGACACCCAGTAC. It is translated as CASSTGGMDTQY. The whole CDR3 protein is CASSTGGMDTQYF.

In its sample, this clone was seen a few times. Mouse gene names and germline throughout. The DNA ends 1 residue before the CDR3 does, and the rest of the CDR3 is filled in from the germline J gene. The chain employs TRBV16 and TRBJ1-5; TRBD1 agrees at 8 bases. The CDR3 runs 13 residues. The junction had 2 bases not matched to a gene; V was cut back by 5 bases and J by 5 bases. CDR1 and CDR2 (germline): SGHSA, FRNQAP. The CDR3 reads CASSKTGDQAPLF. The CDR3 bases that were read are TGTGCAAGCAGCAAGACAGGGGACCAGGCTCCGCTT.

By its share, this clone is medium-sized. Gene names denote mouse genes. The sequenced fragment ends 1 residue before the CDR3 boundary, so the rest is inferred from the germline J gene. The gene calls are TRBV15 and TRBJ2-4; 8 bases map to TRBD2. V shed 3 bases, J shed 7 bases, and the junction held 3 bases outside the gene matches. CDR3 length: 13 amino acids. Looked up from germline, CDR1 is SGHND and CDR2 is FRSKSL. Incomplete CDR3 DNA: TGTGCCAGCAGTTTCCTGGGGGGAGACACCTTGTAC. It encodes CASSFLGGDTLY. From start to end, the CDR3 is CASSFLGGDTLYF.

Remarks on this clone: Gene names follow the mouse nomenclature. The sequenced fragment ends 1 residue before the CDR3 boundary, so the rest is inferred from the germline J gene. The chain carries TRBV26 and TRBJ1-1; 9 positions agree with TRBD1. The CDR3 consists of 13 residues. Germline V CDR1 and CDR2: KGHPV, FQNQEV (reference sequence). Trimming removed 2 bases from V and 8 bases from J; junction bases left unmatched: 3. CDR3 DNA, as far as it was read: TGTGCCAGCAGTCTGAACAGGGGGCGGGAAGTCTTC. As protein: CASSLNRGREVF. The whole CDR3 is CASSLNRGREVFF.

A note on this clone: Genes here carry mouse names. This CDR3 reads CASSDAWTANTEVFF. The CDR3 bases that were read are TGTGCCAGCAGTGATGCATGGACAGCAAACACAGAAGTCTTC. The chain joins TRBV13-1 to TRBJ1-1; D perhaps matches TRBD1 (6 bases). The sequence runs out 1 residue before the end of the CDR3; the remainder is reconstructed from the germline J gene. Between the trimmed V and J ends, which lost 0 bases and 0 bases, there was a span of 9 bases. CDR1 and CDR2 (germline): NSHNY, SYGAGN. The CDR3 spans 15 residues.

Comments on this clone: The gene names here belong to mouse. The read terminates 1 residue ahead of where the CDR3 ends, so the germline J gene completes it. The rearrangement joins TRBV5 to TRBJ2-7; TRBD1 agrees at 12 bases. Germline V gene lookup returns CDR1 LGHNA and CDR2 YNLKQL (reference sequence). V was clipped by 2 bases and J by 6 bases; unmatched bases: 2. CDR3 length: 14 residues. CDR3 bases read: TGTGCCAGCAGCCAACGGGACAGGGGGCCTGAACAGTAC. Its translation is CASSQRDRGPEQY. The CDR3 reads in full as CASSQRDRGPEQYF.

In the case of this clone: Gene and germline names: mouse. The sequence runs out 1 residue before the end of the CDR3; the remainder is reconstructed from the germline J gene. This chain uses TRBV13-2 with TRBJ1-4; D is unclear. The V end was cut by 0 bases, the J end by 0 bases, with 3 bases between. Germline lookup yields CDR1 NNHNN and CDR2 SYGAGS (reference sequence). This CDR3 comprises 14 residues. CDR3 loop: CASGDAVSNERLFF. The sequenced CDR3 bases are TGTGCCAGCGGTGATGCAGTTTCCAACGAAAGATTATTT.

This clone occurred a few times. Mouse germline and gene names are used. The read terminates 1 residue ahead of where the CDR3 ends, so the germline J gene completes it. The J gene is TRBJ1-1, the V gene TRBV29; D not certain. Germline lookup yields CDR1 MSHET and CDR2 SYDVDS. V lost 5 bases to trimming and J lost 0 bases, with 7 bases between them. The CDR3 is 13 residues long. Here the CDR3 reads CASSIGANTEVFF. The sequenced CDR3 bases are TGTGCTAGCAGTATCGGGGCAAACACAGAAGTCTTC.

As regards this clone: Gene names are mouse gene names. The sequence runs out 1 residue before the end of the CDR3; the remainder is reconstructed from the germline J gene. This sequence joins TRBV2 and TRBJ2-7; D is possibly TRBD1 (6 bases). The CDR3 is 14 residues long. CDR1 LGHNA and CDR2 YSYQKL come from the germline V gene. V was pared by 2 bases and J by 2 bases, with 10 bases between. The CDR3 sequence is CASSQPGTPYEQYF. The sequenced CDR3 bases are TGTGCCAGCAGCCAACCCGGGACACCCTATGAACAGTAC.